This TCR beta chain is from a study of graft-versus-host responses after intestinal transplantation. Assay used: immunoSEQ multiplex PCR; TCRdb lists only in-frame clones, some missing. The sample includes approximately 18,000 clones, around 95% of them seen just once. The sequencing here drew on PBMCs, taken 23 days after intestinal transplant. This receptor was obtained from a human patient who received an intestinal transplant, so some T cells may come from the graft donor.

CDR3 coding DNA: TGCGCCAGCAGCTACTACCGGGACAGGGGGGGCACCGGGGAGCTGTTTTTT. Its translation: CASSYYRDRGGTGELFF. This chain links TRBV5-1 with TRBJ2-2, with 11 bases that match TRBD1. V was clipped by 3 bases and J by 4 bases; unmatched bases: 8. The germline V gene encodes CDR1 SGHRS and CDR2 YFSETQ. The CDR3 runs to 17 residues.